This T cell receptor (beta chain) was sequenced during a study of T cells after yellow fever vaccination. In the study overall: The fractions with low cell numbers were processed using SMART-Seq v4 Ultra Low Input.

Note on this clonotype: Antigen: not known.

Germline-derived CDR1 and CDR2 are SGHTA and FQGTGA. This CDR3 has 15 residues. Trimming removed 5 bases at V and 1 base at J, with 11 bases between. TCRdb independently ran MiXCR on the 5' RACE reads; one entry per CDR3 protein. The top ten clones hold about 26% of a sample with a few hundred thousand distinct CDR3 sequences, approximately 4% of them seen once. Findings of the study overall: The study noted that FACS-sorted repertoires could contain abundant clonotypes contaminating from the bulk population. Detected again after the booster were most primary-vaccination clones, at approximately 96% CD4 and nearly 90% CD8.

The chain combines TRBV7-3 with TRBJ2-2, with a tentative D call TRBD1 (7 bases). The source is a man between 18 and 29 years old who received the YFV17D yellow fever vaccine. This specimen was PBMCs, taken 5 days after the yellow fever booster vaccination. This CDR3 reads CASSGGTVNTGELFF. Here the CDR3 DNA reads TGTGCCAGCAGCGGCGGGACAGTGAACACCGGGGAGCTGTTTTTT.